These T cell receptor beta chains were read from a single sample in a study of T cell responses to AZD1222 COVID-19 vaccine. Produced via immunoSEQ multiplex PCR; TCRdb's table is partial and in-frame only. This sample has about 56,000 clones, with more than 75% found just once. Sequencing was performed on peripheral blood, taken 28 days after the second AZD1222 dose. Receptors were obtained from an adult who received the AZD1222 COVID-19 vaccine. CDR3s include the opening cysteine and the closing phenylalanine or tryptophan. The D gene is left open where the match is weak. Clone size is stated in some rows and not others, as once, few, many or a class when expanded.

J: TRBJ1-1; size: NA; V: TRBV6-2/TRBV6-3; D: NA; DNA: TGTGCCAGCAGTCTCGGCTCACCTCGGGAAGCTTTCTTT; CDR3: CASSLGSPREAFF
J: TRBJ2-5; size: NA; V: TRBV29-1; D: TRBD1; DNA: TGCAGCGTTGATCCTCGAGCGACAGGGGGTGCAGAGACCCAGTACTTC; CDR3: CSVDPRATGGAETQYF
J: TRBJ1-2; size: NA; V: TRBV5-6; D: TRBD1; DNA: TGTGCCAGCAGCTTGATCCAGGGGGGCTATGGCTACACCTTC; CDR3: CASSLIQGGYGYTF
J: TRBJ1-4; size: NA; V: TRBV28; D: TRBD1; DNA: TGTGCCAGCAGTACACCCTGGACAGGGAAGGATGAAAAACTGTTTTTT; CDR3: CASSTPWTGKDEKLFF
J: TRBJ2-1; size: NA; V: TRBV6-6; D: TRBD2; DNA: TGTGCCAGCAGTGGGGTGACTAGCGGGGGTGGGAATGAGCAGTTCTTC; CDR3: CASSGVTSGGGNEQFF
J: TRBJ2-1; size: NA; V: TRBV30; D: NA; DNA: TGTGCCTGGTGCCATAGTCCCATATACAATGAGCAGTTCTTC; CDR3: CAWCHSPIYNEQFF
J: TRBJ2-1; size: NA; V: TRBV28; D: TRBD2; DNA: TGTGCCAGCAGTTTCCCCCCCGGGAGGGTGTTCAATGAGCAGTTCTTC; CDR3: CASSFPPGRVFNEQFF
J: TRBJ2-3; size: NA; V: TRBV2; D: TRBD2; DNA: TGTGCCAGCAGTCCCAGCTTAGGACTAGCGGGAATGTCAGATACGCAGTATTTT; CDR3: CASSPSLGLAGMSDTQYF
J: TRBJ1-2; size: once; V: TRBV28; D: NA; DNA: TGTGCCAGCAGTGTACCGGGACCGTACTATGGCTACACCTTC; CDR3: CASSVPGPYYGYTF
J: TRBJ2-3; size: NA; V: TRBV10-3; D: TRBD2; DNA: TGTGCCATCAGACTCGGCCTGGCTAGCGGGGTAGATACGCAGTATTTT; CDR3: CAIRLGLASGVDTQYF
J: TRBJ1-2; size: NA; V: TRBV11-2; D: NA; DNA: TGTGCCAGCAGCTTAGATACAGCTACCTATGGCTACACCTTC; CDR3: CASSLDTATYGYTF
J: TRBJ1-5; size: NA; V: TRBV30; D: TRBD1; DNA: TGTGCCTGGAGTGTACGACAGGGGGTACAGCCCCAGCATTTT; CDR3: CAWSVRQGVQPQHF
J: TRBJ2-7; size: NA; V: TRBV4-3; D: NA; DNA: TGCGCCAGCAGCCAAGCTCAGCAGGGCGACTCCTACGAGCAGTACTTC; CDR3: CASSQAQQGDSYEQYF
J: TRBJ2-1; size: NA; V: TRBV7-2; D: TRBD2; DNA: TGTGCCAGCAGCTTGTCGACTAGCGGGAGTGGTGGGTTCTTC; CDR3: CASSLSTSGSGGFF
J: TRBJ1-3; size: few; V: TRBV5-6; D: NA; DNA: TGTGCCAGCAGCTTAGGGACGTACTCTGGAAACACCATATATTTT; CDR3: CASSLGTYSGNTIYF
J: TRBJ2-2; size: NA; V: TRBV6-2/TRBV6-3; D: NA; DNA: TGTGCCAGCAGTTACTCTGGCTCACCCGGGGAGCTGTTTTTT; CDR3: CASSYSGSPGELFF
J: TRBJ2-4; size: NA; V: TRBV2; D: NA; DNA: TGTGCCAGCAGTGAAGAGGGCAGGGAGTTATCGTATAGGTACTTC; CDR3: CASSEEGRELSYRYF
J: TRBJ2-7; size: few; V: TRBV28; D: NA; DNA: TGTGCCAGCAGTCCGAGGGCGACAGGGACTGCCTACGAGCAGTACTTC; CDR3: CASSPRATGTAYEQYF
J: TRBJ1-6; size: NA; V: TRBV21-1; D: NA; DNA: TGTGCCAGCAGCAAAGCGCCAGGACCTAATTCACCCCTCCACTTT; CDR3: CASSKAPGPNSPLHF
J: TRBJ2-1; size: NA; V: TRBV9; D: TRBD2; DNA: TGTGCCAGCAGCGTAGGGAGCGGGAGCGCCGGCCGCTCCTACAATGAGCAGTTCTTC; CDR3: CASSVGSGSAGRSYNEQFF
J: TRBJ2-3; size: NA; V: TRBV5-4; D: NA; DNA: TGTGCCAGCAGTTTTCCAGGAGATACGCAGTATTTT; CDR3: CASSFPGDTQYF
J: TRBJ2-3; size: NA; V: TRBV19; D: NA; DNA: TGTGCCAGTAGTATAGGGGGAGATACAGATACGCAGTATTTT; CDR3: CASSIGGDTDTQYF
J: TRBJ2-5; size: NA; V: TRBV24-1; D: NA; DNA: TGTGCCACCAGTGAGCCGCCTACTAGCCTAGCCAAAGAGACCCAGTACTTC; CDR3: CATSEPPTSLAKETQYF
J: TRBJ2-2; size: NA; V: TRBV6-1; D: TRBD2; DNA: TGTGCCAGCAGTGAACCCAGACTAGCCCCTCGAGCGAACACCGGGGAGCTGTTTTTT; CDR3: CASSEPRLAPRANTGELFF
J: TRBJ2-3; size: NA; V: TRBV20-1; D: NA; DNA: TGCAGTGCTAGTGGAGATACGCAGTATTTT; CDR3: CSASGDTQYF
J: TRBJ1-4; size: once; V: TRBV5-5; D: NA; DNA: TGTGCCAGCAGCTCCTTTACCGATAATGAAAAACTGTTTTTT; CDR3: CASSSFTDNEKLFF
J: TRBJ1-5; size: NA; V: TRBV28; D: NA; DNA: TGTGCCAGCAGGGACAGAAGAGCAGTAATTCAGCCCCAGCATTTT; CDR3: CASRDRRAVIQPQHF
J: TRBJ1-4; size: NA; V: TRBV7-9; D: NA; DNA: TGTGCCAGCAGCTCGGACTCGGGGAAACTGTTTTTT; CDR3: CASSSDSGKLFF
J: TRBJ2-1; size: NA; V: TRBV6-5; D: TRBD2; DNA: TGTGCCAGCAGTTACGGGACTAGCGGTTTGAATGAGCAGTTCTTC; CDR3: CASSYGTSGLNEQFF
J: TRBJ2-7; size: once; V: TRBV29-1; D: NA; DNA: TGCAGCGCCATCCTTAGATCCGGACGGACCTACGAGCAGTACTTC; CDR3: CSAILRSGRTYEQYF
J: TRBJ2-2; size: NA; V: TRBV19; D: TRBD2; DNA: TGTGCCAGTAGGAAAGCGGGAGGCCTCGCCGGGGAGCTGTTTTTT; CDR3: CASRKAGGLAGELFF
J: TRBJ2-3; size: NA; V: TRBV7-3; D: TRBD1; DNA: TGTGCCAGCAGCGTGACAGGGATAGGGACAGATACGCAGTATTTT; CDR3: CASSVTGIGTDTQYF
J: TRBJ1-1; size: NA; V: TRBV11-2; D: NA; DNA: TGTGCCAGCAGCTTAGCGGGGGACCTTAAGGGTTTCTTT; CDR3: CASSLAGDLKGFF
J: TRBJ1-5; size: NA; V: TRBV19; D: TRBD1; DNA: TGTGCCAGTAGTAAAACAGGGGGTAGCAATCAGCCCCAGCATTTT; CDR3: CASSKTGGSNQPQHF
J: TRBJ1-1; size: NA; V: TRBV6-5; D: TRBD1; DNA: TGTGCCAGCAGCACAGGGACAGCGAACACTGAAGCTTTCTTT; CDR3: CASSTGTANTEAFF
J: TRBJ1-2; size: NA; V: TRBV2; D: NA; DNA: TGTGCCGGCAGTGAGCGTGGCTGGTATGGCTACACCTTC; CDR3: CAGSERGWYGYTF
J: TRBJ1-3; size: NA; V: TRBV3-1/TRBV3-2; D: NA; DNA: TGTGCCAGCAGCCAACCTGGAAACACCATATATTTT; CDR3: CASSQPGNTIYF
J: TRBJ1-5; size: NA; V: TRBV29-1; D: NA; DNA: TGCAGCGTTGCAGATCCCAATCAGCCCCAGCATTTT; CDR3: CSVADPNQPQHF
J: TRBJ1-3; size: few; V: TRBV11-2; D: NA; DNA: TGTGCCAGCAGCTTAGATAGGACGTACCTCTCTGGAAACACCATATATTTT; CDR3: CASSLDRTYLSGNTIYF
J: TRBJ2-7; size: NA; V: TRBV6-2/TRBV6-3; D: NA; DNA: TGTGCCAGCAGTTACGCGGGGCGTGGCGCCGAGCAGTACTTC; CDR3: CASSYAGRGAEQYF